This T cell receptor (beta chain) appears in the sequencing data of a study of shared clonotypes between healthy human individuals. Broader study findings: Rarefaction analysis demonstrated incomplete sorted-subset sequencing notwithstanding large depth. Across subsets, estimated richness was generally greater for naive than for memory populations. Sharing across four donors was highest in naive CD4 (roughly 5%) and lowest in memory CD8 (roughly 0.4%).

J gave up 0 bases and V 4 bases, and 6 bases lay outside the gene matches. The CDR3 covers 17 residues. Looked up from germline, CDR1 is LNHDA and CDR2 is SQIVND (reference sequence). In the naive CD8 group, cells lacked CD45RO and were positively selected for CCR7, so terminally differentiated effector memory CD45RA+ cells were left out. Nashville, Tennessee was home to all donors, who were Caucasian adults. With regard to this clone: No antigen is known for it.

TCRdb's table, derived via immunoSEQ multiplex PCR, lists solely in-frame clones and lacks some. The repertoire holds about 590,000 clones, with about 95% as singletons. Sequenced: naive CD8+ T cells sorted from blood. The origin of this receptor is a woman aged 25 to 39 in good health. The V call is TRBV19, the J call TRBJ2-1, with 10 positions matching TRBD2. The CDR3 bases are TGTGCCAGTAGTACCCACTTAGCGGGAGGCTCCTACAATGAGCAGTTCTTC. This sequence encodes CASSTHLAGGSYNEQFF.